Shown below are 28 T cell receptor beta chains from a single sample sequenced in a study of preoperative IRX-2 immunotherapy in early breast cancer. The protocol was immunoSEQ multiplex PCR, while the TCRdb copy is restricted to in-frame clones and leaves out a portion. The repertoire includes about 32,000 clones, 75% to 90% of them detected once, and about 2.7% sits in the top ten. Described treatment: preoperative locoregional IRX-2 cytokine immunotherapy. Sequenced material: lymph node tissue, taken from a patient treated with IRX-2 immunotherapy. The receptors shown here come from a human donor with breast cancer.

This sequence joins TRBV22-1 and TRBJ1-4. TRBV22-1 corresponds to a pseudogene. The CDR3 length is 18 residues. The CDR3 sequence: CASSFRSPGPPTNEKLFF. CDR3 bases: TGTGCCAGCAGTTTTCGGAGCCCCGGACCTCCAACTAATGAAAAACTGTTTTTT.

The V and J genes are TRBV19 and TRBJ2-1, with TRBD2 matching 7 bases. The trim removed 4 bases at V and 0 bases at J, leaving 6 bases unmatched. Germline lookup yields CDR1 LNHDA and CDR2 SQIVND (reference sequence). The CDR3 consists of 16 residues. In DNA, the CDR3 is TGTGCCAGTAGTACCATAGGGAGGGCCTCCTACAATGAGCAGTTCTTC. It translates to CASSTIGRASYNEQFF.

The V and J genes are TRBV14 and TRBJ1-4; possible D gene TRBD1, 5 bases. V lost 4 bases, J lost 7 bases, and 16 bases lay in between. CDR1 and CDR2 (germline): SGHDN, FVKESK. The CDR3 extends over 15 amino acids. CDR3 region: CASSPQRGSGEKLFF. The CDR3 region has the DNA TGTGCCAGCAGCCCTCAGCGGGGCTCGGGTGAAAAACTGTTTTTT.

J is TRBJ2-7 and V is TRBV11-3, with 9 bases identical to TRBD2. The V and J ends lost 5 bases and 5 bases, in that order; junction bases with no gene match: 7. The CDR3 contains 14 residues. CDR1 is SGHNT, CDR2 YENEEA, per germline. CDR3 amino acids: CASSLGLAFDEQYF. The CDR3 DNA reads TGTGCCAGCAGCCTGGGACTAGCATTTGACGAGCAGTACTTC.

The CDR3 spells CAWSNGLSNSPLHF. The CDR3 coding sequence is TGTGCCTGGAGTAACGGGTTATCTAATTCACCCCTCCACTTT. This chain uses TRBV30 with TRBJ1-6, with D unresolved. Germline V CDR1 and CDR2: GTSNPN, SVGIG (reference sequence). The CDR3 has 14 residues. With 2 bases removed from V and 6 bases from J, the gap between germline ends came to 11 bases.

The V call is TRBV6-8, the J call TRBJ1-6, with D uncertain. Per germline, CDR1 MNHGY and CDR2 SAAAGT. The CDR3 has 13 residues. Trimming took off 4 bases at V and 7 bases at J, with 8 bases between the two ends. The CDR3 DNA reads TGTGCCAGCAGTTTGGTGGGGAATTCACCCCTCCACTTT. Its translation is CASSLVGNSPLHF.

A single count supports this clone. Within the sample, other DNA sequences also encode this same CDR3. V and J are TRBV6-8 and TRBJ1-1, with 7 nucleotides matching TRBD1. The CDR3 runs 14 residues. CDR1 is MNHGY and CDR2 is SAAAGT in the germline V gene. V dropped 2 bases and J dropped 4; count of bases not matched to a gene: 4. CDR3: CASSYRGLGTEAFF. For the CDR3, the DNA is TGTGCCAGCAGTTACAGGGGGCTGGGCACTGAAGCTTTCTTT.

The chain recombines TRBV18 with TRBJ2-7, with D tentatively TRBD2 (5 bases). CDR3 length equals 14 residues. The ends were cut back, 3 bases at V and 1 base at J, with 10 bases in the middle. Germline V gene sequence: CDR1 KGHSH, CDR2 LQKENI. The CDR3: CASSPVGLSYEQYF. In nucleotides, the CDR3 is TGTGCCAGCTCACCCGTCGGACTTTCCTACGAGCAGTACTTC.

The chain couples TRBV30 to TRBJ1-5; possible D gene TRBD1, 5 bases. This CDR3 region has 13 residues. Trimming pared 2 bases from V and 2 bases from J, leaving 7 bases between. The V gene's germline CDR1 is GTSNPN and CDR2 SVGIG (reference sequence). The CDR3 coding sequence is TGTGCCTGGAGTCTACAGGGCAATCAGCCCCAGCATTTT. The encoded protein is CAWSLQGNQPQHF.

This sequence joins TRBV23-1 and TRBJ2-1; TRBD2 might be the D (6 bases). TRBV23-1 is classed as an ORF, of uncertain function. Between the trimmed V and J ends, which lost 6 bases and 5 bases, there was a span of 17 bases. CDR3 length: 15 residues. CDR3 in amino acids: CASSQAGRGHNEQFF. Here the CDR3 DNA reads TGCGCCAGCAGCCAAGCAGGGCGGGGCCACAATGAGCAGTTCTTC.

This clone was counted a single time. The CDR3 reads CAWSRLAQMGNEQFF. The CDR3 DNA sequence: TGTGCCTGGAGTCGACTAGCTCAAATGGGCAATGAGCAGTTCTTC. This rearrangement joins TRBV30 to TRBJ2-1; 7 bases fit TRBD2. The CDR3 sequence is 15 residues long. Looked up from germline, CDR1 is GTSNPN and CDR2 is SVGIG (reference sequence). J was trimmed by 6 bases and V by 2 bases; bases with no gene match: 10. The variable domain in full, completed from reference TRBV30 and TRBJ2-1, reads SQTIHQWPATLVQPVGSPLSLECTVEGTSNPNLYWYRQAAGRGLQLLFYSVGIGQISSEVPQNLSASRPQDRQFILSSKKLLLSDSGFYLCAWSRLAQMGNEQFFGPGTRLTVL.

The V and J genes are TRBV25-1 and TRBJ2-1, with 7 bases lining up with TRBD1. The trim removed 1 base at V and 11 bases at J, leaving 5 bases unmatched. Germline V gives CDR1 MGHDK, CDR2 SYGVNS. This CDR3 contains 13 residues. The chain's CDR3 is CASSESNRGKQFF. CDR3 bases: TGTGCCAGCAGTGAATCCAACAGGGGAAAGCAGTTCTTC. The whole variable domain, remainder taken from reference TRBV25-1 and TRBJ2-1, is EADIYQTPRYLVIGTGKKITLECSQTMGHDKMYWYQQDPGMELHLIHYSYGVNSTEKGDLSSESTVSRIRTEHFPLTLESARPSHTSQYLCASSESNRGKQFFGPGTRLTVL.

Only one count was recorded for this clone. The V and J genes are TRBV6-9 and TRBJ1-1; the D is unclear. V was clipped by 5 bases and J by 5 bases, with 15 bases between them. The CDR3 is 14 residues long. Germline CDR1 MNHGY, CDR2 SVAAGI. The CDR3 spells CASSGRSFGTEAFF. The CDR3 nucleotides read TGTGCCAGCAGTGGACGATCGTTTGGAACTGAAGCTTTCTTT.

The gene calls are TRBV9 and TRBJ1-6; no clear D. Germline-derived CDR1 and CDR2 are SGDLS and YYNGEE. This CDR3 is built from 12 residues. Trimming cost V 4 bases and J 1 base, with 0 bases left between them. This chain's CDR3 is CASSSYNSPLHF. CDR3 DNA sequence: TGTGCCAGCAGCTCCTATAATTCACCCCTCCACTTT.

The chain uses TRBV7-1 and TRBJ2-3; TRBD2 matches at 8 bases. TRBV7-1 is classed as an ORF, of uncertain function. The CDR3 runs 16 residues. J gave up 4 bases and V 3 bases, and 9 bases lay outside the gene matches. The chain's CDR3 is CASSSGHSGTADTQYF. CDR3 sequence (DNA): TGTGCCAGCAGCTCGGGGCATAGCGGGACTGCAGATACGCAGTATTTT.

The chain carries TRBV6-8 and TRBJ2-3, with 14 bases matching TRBD2. Per germline, CDR1 MNHGY and CDR2 SAAAGT. The CDR3 loop spans 15 amino acids. The junction had 4 bases not matched to a gene; V was cut back by 8 bases and J by 3 bases. CDR3 sequence: CASGGLAGGTDTQYF. In DNA form, the CDR3 reads TGTGCCAGCGGTGGACTAGCGGGGGGAACAGATACGCAGTATTTT.

This clone was counted between two and nine times. The chain employs TRBV12-1 and TRBJ1-4. TRBV12-1 is listed as a pseudogene. The CDR3 spans 16 residues. CDR3 in amino acids: CASSANRRGWDEKLFF. CDR3 coding DNA: TGTGCCAGCAGCGCTAACCGACGGGGCTGGGATGAAAAACTGTTTTTT.

The V and J genes are TRBV30 and TRBJ1-2; D gene uncertain. Looked up from germline, CDR1 is GTSNPN and CDR2 is SVGIG (reference sequence). This CDR3 has 15 residues. V dropped 0 bases and J dropped 4 bases, with 15 bases sitting between them. Here the CDR3 reads CAWSVRLEPGYGYTF. The DNA of the CDR3 is TGTGCCTGGAGTGTACGGCTGGAGCCGGGCTATGGCTACACCTTC.

The rearrangement joins TRBV7-6 to TRBJ1-2; tentative D call: TRBD1 (5 bases). Trimming stripped 1 base from V and 4 bases from J, with 10 bases between. Per the germline V gene, CDR1 is SGHVS and CDR2 is FNYEAQ. The CDR3 sequence is 14 residues long. CDR3 protein: CASSLVREGYGYTF. CDR3 in DNA: TGTGCCAGCAGCTTAGTCAGGGAAGGCTATGGCTACACCTTC.

This clone was detected only once. The chain recombines TRBV5-1 with TRBJ1-1; D call uncertain. CDR1 is SGHRS and CDR2 is YFSETQ in the germline V gene. The CDR3 is 14 amino acids. Trimming removed 0 bases at V and 1 base at J, with 7 bases between. Here the CDR3 DNA reads TGCGCCAGCAGCTTGGAGGGATGGAACACTGAAGCTTTCTTT. Translating it yields CASSLEGWNTEAFF.

The chain employs TRBV9 and TRBJ2-1, with D hard to call. V was cut by 1 base and J by 0 bases, with 5 bases left in between. Per germline, CDR1 SGDLS and CDR2 YYNGEE. The CDR3 sequence is 14 residues long. The CDR3 sequence: CASSVRSSYNEQFF. The DNA of the CDR3 is TGTGCCAGCAGCGTAAGGAGCTCCTACAATGAGCAGTTCTTC.

This chain joins TRBV19 and TRBJ2-1, with D possibly called TRBD1 or TRBD2 (5 bases each). V shed 3 bases and J shed 0 bases, with 9 bases lying between them. Germline CDR1 LNHDA, CDR2 SQIVND (reference sequence). This CDR3 contains 15 residues. CDR3 residues: CASSIEGTSYNEQFF. The CDR3 DNA is TGTGCCAGTAGTATTGAGGGGACCTCCTACAATGAGCAGTTCTTC.

The CDR3 region is CASSWRQIPSDEQFF. The CDR3 DNA follows: TGTGCCAGCAGTTGGAGACAGATCCCCTCAGATGAGCAGTTCTTC. This sequence joins TRBV22-1 and TRBJ2-1; the table assigns TRBD1, which was not confirmed against the DNA. TRBV22-1 constitutes a pseudogene. The CDR3 length is 15 residues.

The chain is built from TRBV15 and TRBJ2-5, with D tentatively TRBD1 (6 bases). CDR1 LNHNV and CDR2 YYDKDF come from the germline V gene (reference sequence). The CDR3 contains 16 residues. Trimming pared 1 base from V and 7 bases from J, leaving 19 bases between. The CDR3 bases are TGTGCCACCAGCAGAGGGACAGAATGGGGTGAGGGGACCCAGTACTTC. As protein: CATSRGTEWGEGTQYF.

The genes are TRBV16 and TRBJ1-2; tentative D call: TRBD1 (5 bases). Germline CDR1 and CDR2: KGHSY and FQNENV. The V end was cut by 5 bases, the J end by 8 bases, with 21 bases between. This CDR3 comprises 15 residues. In DNA, the CDR3 is TGTGCCAGCAGCTCCAACGCAGGGATGTACAGAGGCTACACCTTC. It codes for CASSSNAGMYRGYTF.

This clone was observed once. CDR3 DNA: TGTGCCAGTAGTATAGTGGGGGAACCCCTCCACTTT. Residues: CASSIVGEPLHF. The chain recombines TRBV19 with TRBJ1-6, with a weak D call TRBD1 (5 bases). Between the trimmed V and J ends, which lost 1 base and 12 bases, there was a span of 7 bases. This CDR3 has 12 amino acids. Germline V gene data show CDR1 as LNHDA and CDR2 as SQIVND (reference sequence). Based on the CDR3 plus reference TRBV19 and TRBJ1-6, the full variable domain is DGGITQSPKYLFRKEGQNVTLSCEQNLNHDAMYWYRQDPGQGLRLIYYSQIVNDFQKGDIAEGYSVSREKKESFPLTVTSAQKNPTAFYLCASSIVGEPLHFGNGTRLTVT.

V gene TRBV10-3 combines with J gene TRBJ1-1, with 7 bases matching TRBD1. Germline CDR1 and CDR2: ENHRY and SYGVKD. The CDR3 is 15 amino acids. V lost 5 bases to trimming and J lost 1 base; unmatched junction nucleotides: 7. The CDR3 loop reads CAISFNRGSNTEAFF. The DNA for the CDR3 is TGTGCCATCAGTTTTAACAGGGGCTCGAACACTGAAGCTTTCTTT.

CDR3 sequence reads: CANQQGRHTEAFF. In DNA form, the CDR3 reads TGTGCCAACCAACAGGGTCGGCACACTGAAGCTTTCTTT. V and J are TRBV9 and TRBJ1-1; a weak D match, TRBD1 (6 bases). CDR1 is SGDLS, CDR2 YYNGEE, per germline. The CDR3 spans 13 residues. V was pared by 9 bases and J by 3 bases, with 15 bases between.